This passage covers 8 T cell receptor beta chains from one sample sequenced in a study of CD8+CD57+ T cells in acquired aplastic anemia. TCR beta VDJ and CDR3 profiling used genomic DNA as template. TCRdb processed the reads anew with MiXCR; each CDR3 protein has one entry. There are hundreds of thousands of distinct CDR3 sequences in the sample; roughly 61% occur only once, and 1.3% lies in the top ten. Selection for sequencing was limited to patients who had shown CD8+CD57+ cell expansion by flow cytometry. The sequencing input was sorted CD4+, CD8+, or CD8+CD57+ T cells (not recorded which) from PBMCs. The receptor set was obtained from a human donor with aplastic anemia.

This clonotype came up a few times. This chain connects TRBV25-1 to TRBJ2-2, with no clear D. From germline, CDR1 is MGHDK and CDR2 SYGVNS. The CDR3 loop spans 15 amino acids. V dropped 4 bases and J dropped 0 bases, with 9 bases sitting between them. CDR3 DNA: TGTGCCAGCAGTGCGCCAGGACCGAACACCGGGGAGCTGTTTTTT. This encodes CASSAPGPNTGELFF.

J is TRBJ2-1 and V is TRBV27; TRBD2 matches at 9 bases. V was clipped by 3 bases and J by 8 bases; unmatched bases: 8. The CDR3 consists of 15 residues. Per germline, CDR1 MNHEY and CDR2 SMNVEV (reference sequence). The DNA for the CDR3 is TGTGCCAGCAGTTTCCTTCTAGCGGGATCCTATGAGCAGTTCTTC. It translates to CASSFLLAGSYEQFF.

The rearrangement links TRBV12-3 or TRBV12-4 to TRBJ1-2; D remains ambiguous. CDR3 length equals 13 residues. Between the trimmed V and J ends, which lost 6 bases and 2 bases, there was a span of 10 bases. The CDR3 DNA is TGTGCCAGCAGCTCCGACGTCAACTATGGCTACACCTTC. This encodes CASSSDVNYGYTF.

The chain is built from TRBV19 and TRBJ2-5; no definite D call. This CDR3 comprises 12 residues. Germline-derived CDR1 and CDR2 are LNHDA and SQIVND (reference sequence). Trimming removed 4 bases from V and 5 bases from J, with 8 bases in between. Written as DNA, the CDR3 is TGTGCCAGTAGTAACCTTGGGGAGACCCAGTACTTC. Protein: CASSNLGETQYF. Supplemented by reference TRBV19 and TRBJ2-5, the full variable domain reads DGGITQSPKYLFRKEGQNVTLSCEQNLNHDAMYWYRQDPGQGLRLIYYSQIVNDFQKGDIAEGYSVSREKKESFPLTVTSAQKNPTAFYLCASSNLGETQYFGPGTRLLVL.

The chain combines TRBV20-1 with TRBJ2-5; 9 bases map to TRBD1. CDR3 length: 15 amino acids. V was pared by 3 bases and J by 5 bases, with 10 bases of the junction left unmatched. CDR1 and CDR2 (germline): DFQATT, SNEGSKA (reference sequence). The CDR3 region is CSARAAGTGYETQYF. CDR3 coding DNA: TGCAGTGCTAGGGCGGCGGGGACAGGGTACGAGACCCAGTACTTC.

The chain links TRBV20-1 to TRBJ1-5; possible D gene TRBD1, 5 bases. This CDR3 region has 13 residues. V lost 1 base, J lost 2 bases, and 6 bases lay in between. Germline CDR1 and CDR2: DFQATT and SNEGSKA (reference sequence). The CDR3 protein is CSARGGGNQPQHF. Written as DNA, the CDR3 is TGCAGTGCTAGAGGGGGCGGCAATCAGCCCCAGCATTTT.

This chain links TRBV7-9 with TRBJ2-3, with 10 bases fitting TRBD2. The V segment lost 3 bases and the J segment 1 base; nucleotides outside the gene matches: 1. Germline CDR1 and CDR2: SEHNR and FQNEAQ (reference sequence). The CDR3 is made up of 15 amino acids. The CDR3, as DNA: TGTGCCAGCAGCTTTCTAGCGGGAGGCACAGATACGCAGTATTTT. Its translation: CASSFLAGGTDTQYF.

Comment on this clonotype: Its ends do not fully match the called genes, so a read error is possible. V is TRBV20-1 and J is TRBJ2-3; D gene unclear. Germline V CDR1 and CDR2: DFQATT, SNEGSKA (reference sequence). CDR3 length: 13 residues. The CDR3 loop is CSASGSPTDTQYF. As DNA, the CDR3 is TGCAGCGCTAGTGGAAGTCCCACAGATACGCAGTATTTT.